The rows below give T cell receptor beta chains drawn from one sample of a study of cytomegalovirus exposure and HLA in healthy donors. Only in-frame clones appear in the TCRdb table, and some are missing; sequencing was by immunoSEQ multiplex PCR. This sample's clone table lists 100,000 to 150,000 clones. The sequenced material came from PBMCs. The receptor set was obtained from a woman in her forties in good health and CMV-seronegative. CDR3s include the opening cysteine and the closing phenylalanine or tryptophan. The order of the fields is CDR3 length, V gene, CDR3 protein.

cdr3_length: 15; v_call: TRBV11-2; cdr3_aa: CASSLGTSRSNEQFF
cdr3_length: 13; v_call: TRBV5-1; cdr3_aa: CASSSDEGGTQYF
cdr3_length: 14; v_call: TRBV19; cdr3_aa: CASAGRRATGELFF
cdr3_length: 15; v_call: TRBV19; cdr3_aa: CASSTGGPLYNEQFF
cdr3_length: 15; v_call: TRBV30; cdr3_aa: CAWSVHRRGLDTQYF
cdr3_length: 14; v_call: TRBV19; cdr3_aa: CASSISRVNTEAFF
cdr3_length: 14; v_call: TRBV7-2; cdr3_aa: CASSQTSLGPYGYF
cdr3_length: 15; v_call: TRBV5-1; cdr3_aa: CASSLEQGYGNTIYF
cdr3_length: 15; v_call: TRBV6-5; cdr3_aa: CASSFQQDRSYEQYF
cdr3_length: 16; v_call: TRBV28; cdr3_aa: CASSVWEGSGANVLTF
cdr3_length: 16; v_call: TRBV6-5; cdr3_aa: CASSYSAGLGYNEQFF
cdr3_length: 16; v_call: TRBV30; cdr3_aa: CAWSVLAAGGRNEQFF
cdr3_length: 12; v_call: TRBV28; cdr3_aa: CASRDTSDTQYF
cdr3_length: 12; v_call: TRBV19; cdr3_aa: CASSLQNTEAFF
cdr3_length: 14; v_call: TRBV11-2; cdr3_aa: CASTLLGREETQYF
cdr3_length: 14; v_call: TRBV15; cdr3_aa: CATSREGTAYEQYF